This TCR beta chain was recovered during a study of blood T cells in healthy people across ages (dated by TCRdb to about 2015). Some background on the complete study: In model experiments, roughly one uniquely barcoded TCR beta cDNA molecule per two T cells was captured by template switching. Two additional independent replicas of 1 million unique cDNA reads from the same blood draw were analyzed for two donors (one aged 18 to 30 and one aged 80 or older). To track age-related changes in TCR beta repertoire diversity, the study relied on deep sequencing normalized with unique cDNA molecular identifiers. Donors of different ages were randomly distributed across sequencing lanes to avoid experimental bias. The donors were split into four age groups: young (average 16 years), middle-aged (about 40), aged (more than 60) and long-lived (82). Results and caveats for the whole study, not just this receptor: Estimates of total diversity based on one million sequenced T cells were regarded as lower bounds and as underestimates. The percentage of naive T cells measured by flow cytometry correlated strongly with observed TCR beta diversity. Because donor CMV infection status was unknown, age-related changes in expanded clonotypes were potentially confounded. Since profiling was done on bulk unsorted PBMCs, naive and antigen-experienced compartments could not be conclusively compared. Compared with the aged group, the long-lived group had more naive CD4+ T cells, fewer expanded clones and increased TCR diversity, a pattern suggesting age selection. Observed TCR beta diversity per million T cells fell roughly linearly with age, and a significant reduction was already apparent by age approximately 40.

As for this clonotype: Its binding antigen is unknown. Base qualities are not at hand, and no much larger clone is one base apart.

The method was 5' RACE. The run used an Illumina HiSeq 2500. The second PCR ran for roughly 7 to 12 cycles and used a J-beta primer mix along with a sample-barcoded 5' primer. A unique molecular identifier was introduced onto each TCR beta cDNA molecule by a template-switch 5' adaptor carrying 12 random nucleotides. Each sample yielded at least 2.5 million CDR3-containing paired-end reads. All of the RNA was converted into first-strand cDNA using the Mint cDNA synthesis kit, with a TRBC-specific oligonucleotide serving as the primer. Following uracil-DNA glycosylase treatment, all cDNA underwent a first 18-cycle PCR with the universal primers M1SS and BC2_uni_R. In the authors' own workflow: Normalization of each sample was performed by random selection of 1 million high-quality reads, each carrying a distinct molecular identifier. Instead of being binned into consensus sequences, reads with shared molecular identifiers were discarded. MiTCR, run with a Q25 quality threshold and the strictest error-elimination algorithm, handled CDR3 identification, clonotype clustering and error correction. A nonparametric unseen species model using Euler transformation provided a lower-bound estimate of total TCR beta diversity. Using fastp at Q25 and MiXCR, TCRdb reprocessed the public reads and kept productive beta chains. One record per CDR3 amino acid sequence lists the most common genes and DNA. TCRdb, rather than the study authors, made the V and J calls. This sample comprises roughly 800,000 distinct CDR3 sequences, roughly 50% of them detected only once. Roughly two fifths of the sample goes to the ten largest clones.

The CDR3 goes from the cysteine to the phenylalanine over 13 residues. The entry retains the CDR3 DNA only, 39 bases that are in frame from base 1. Cut back by 0 bases and 10 bases, the V and J ends lie 7 bases apart. The germline V gene encodes CDR1 MGHDK and CDR2 SYGVNS. Systemically healthy Caucasian individuals from Russia, some 40 in total and aged roughly 6 to 100 years, were included as donors. Roughly 9 milliliters of peripheral blood were drawn from each donor into EDTA-treated Vacutainer tubes. Ficoll-Paque density-gradient centrifugation was used to isolate PBMCs, with at least 7 million per sample. Trizol reagent was used to extract total RNA from the PBMCs, yielding at least 6 micrograms per sample. For every donor, an aliquot of PBMCs went through flow cytometry to measure the percentages of naive CD45RAhigh/CD27high T cells.

The receptor chain draws on TRBV25-1 and TRBJ1-6, with a tentative D gene TRBD1 over 5 matching bases. Sample: blood. The sequence was collected from a man at least 80 years old in good health. The DNA sequence follows: TGTGCCAGCAGTGAATATGGGGGATCACCCCTCCACTTT. Its translation reads: CASSEYGGSPLHF.